This TCR beta chain is from a study of technical replicates of blood from a few donors listed by TCRdb under 2017. The protocol used for the library was the immunoSEQ multiplex PCR assay. The table was pulled from immuneACCESS by TCRdb, which kept in-frame rearrangements only. Such tables lose some clones; where checked, under half of the loss comes from unresolved V genes, and the rest has no known cause. The table for this sample lists tens of thousands of clones; about nine tenths of them were counted only once. Of the sample, approximately 0.4% is held by the ten largest clones. With respect to this clone: The specificity of this receptor is unknown. No quality values exist for individual bases; no much larger clone is one base distant.

The source of this sequence is a human donor in good health. The specimen sequenced was T cells isolated from PBMCs.

The CDR3 is CATHSREEQYF. DNA sequence: TGTGCCACTCACTCCAGGGAAGAGCAGTACTTC. The sequence joins TRBV28 to TRBJ2-7; TRBD1 is perhaps the D gene, given 5 matching bases. Reading the germline V gene gives CDR1 MDHEN and CDR2 SYDVKM. V and J lose 10 bases and 7 bases, and a span of 14 bases separates them. There are 11 amino acids in the CDR3, from cysteine to phenylalanine inclusive. CDR3 DNA only is kept here, 33 bases in frame from base 1. With all but the CDR3 taken from the reference TRBV28 and TRBJ2-7 genes, the full variable domain is: DVKVTQSSRYLVKRTGEKVFLECVQDMDHENMFWYRQDPGLGLRLIYFSYDVKMKEKGDIPEGYSVSREKKERFSLILESASTNQTSMYLCATHSREEQYFGPGTRLTVT.